These 2 T cell receptor beta chains originate from one sample sequenced in a study of cytomegalovirus exposure and HLA in healthy donors. PCR primers comprised 60 Vbeta and 13 Jbeta primers. The assay was immunoSEQ multiplex PCR, and TCRdb's table has in-frame clones only and misses some. The sample includes 200,000 to 250,000 clones, 65% to 80% of them seen just once. The sample was PBMCs. The receptors stem from a man aged 35-49 years in good health and CMV-seronegative.

The chain is built from TRBV27 and TRBJ2-1; the D gene is possibly TRBD1 (5 bases). Trimming pared 6 bases from V and 9 bases from J, leaving 18 bases between. Germline lookup yields CDR1 MNHEY and CDR2 SMNVEV (reference sequence). The CDR3 totals 14 residues. CDR3 bases: TGTGCCAGCAGCCTTATAGGGGTCTTGGGTGAGCAGTTCTTC. Translation gives CASSLIGVLGEQFF.

The gene calls are TRBV7-9 and TRBJ2-7; D may be TRBD1 (5 bases). In germline, CDR1 is SEHNR, CDR2 FQNEAQ (reference sequence). The CDR3 consists of 17 residues. The V end lost 4 bases, the J end lost 3 bases, and 22 bases lay between the germline ends. CDR3 sequence (DNA): TGTGCCAGCAGCTATGACAGTTACCTTTTCCCCCACTACGAGCAGTACTTC. Residues: CASSYDSYLFPHYEQYF.